Listed below are T cell receptor beta chains from one sample, sequenced in a study of cytomegalovirus exposure and HLA in healthy donors. The method was immunoSEQ multiplex PCR; TCRdb's version includes in-frame clones alone and lacks a portion of them. The sample lists around 190,000 clones, roughly 90% occurring once. What was sequenced was PBMCs. Source of these receptors: a woman under 40 in good health and CMV-seronegative. Each CDR3 is given with its conserved first and last residue. D genes are given only for firm matches. Where a row states a size, it is once, few, many or the class of an expanded clone; other rows omit it.

J gene	V gene	D gene	clone size	CDR3 DNA	CDR3 protein
TRBJ2-7	TRBV5-1	NA	NA	TGCGCCAGCAGCAACCCGGCCCGTCAGGGGAAATACGAGCAGTACTTC	CASSNPARQGKYEQYF
TRBJ2-1	TRBV28	NA	few	TGTGCCAGCAGTCCCGTGGGGCCCCTAAGCTCCTACAATGAGCAGTTCTTC	CASSPVGPLSSYNEQFF
TRBJ2-5	TRBV2	TRBD2	NA	TGTGCCACGGGCCTAGCGGGAGTAGAGACCCAGTACTTC	CATGLAGVETQYF
TRBJ2-5	TRBV4-1	TRBD2	NA	TGCGCCAGCAGCCTAGATGGGGGGGTAAGGGAGACCCAGTACTTC	CASSLDGGVRETQYF
TRBJ2-5	TRBV9	TRBD1	few	TGTGCCAGCAGCCCACGGACAGGGGTTGGGCAAGAGACCCAGTACTTC	CASSPRTGVGQETQYF
TRBJ2-1	TRBV4-2	TRBD2	NA	TGTGCCAGCAGCCAAGATCCCAGTATAGCGGGAAAGCAGTTCTTC	CASSQDPSIAGKQFF
TRBJ1-2	TRBV28	NA	NA	TGTGCCAGCAGTTTTGGTCCGCGTGGCTATGGCTACACCTTC	CASSFGPRGYGYTF
TRBJ1-2	TRBV28	NA	NA	TGTGCCAGCGGTCGGGGGGGGAGCGGCTACACCTTC	CASGRGGSGYTF
TRBJ2-5	TRBV2	NA	few	TGTGCCAGCAGTGAAACAGAAGAGACCCAGTACTTC	CASSETEETQYF
TRBJ1-5	TRBV4-2	NA	NA	TGTGCCAGCAGCCAAGTTGGAGAGAGGCAGCCCCAGCATTTT	CASSQVGERQPQHF
TRBJ2-1	TRBV5-4	NA	NA	TGTGCCAGCAGCTTGCCAGGGGCCAATGAGCAGTTCTTC	CASSLPGANEQFF
TRBJ1-4	TRBV28	NA	NA	TGTGCCAGCAGTTTTTTGCGGGCAGGGGATGAAAAACTGTTTTTT	CASSFLRAGDEKLFF